Sequencing of this TCR beta chain was carried out in a study of T cell responses to AZD1222 COVID-19 vaccine. This clone was detected once. Sequencing used immunoSEQ multiplex PCR; TCRdb keeps in-frame clones, though not all of them. The table records 95,000 to 150,000 clones, about 90% of them present only once. Germline V CDR1 and CDR2: MNHEY, SVGEGT. CDR3 length equals 15 residues. V was pared by 7 bases and J by 8 bases, with 23 bases between. The source material was peripheral blood, sampled on day 0 of AZD1222 vaccination. The TCR sequence derives from an adult in good health. V is TRBV6-2 or TRBV6-3 and J is TRBJ1-2; TRBD1 is a possible D gene (6 bases). The CDR3 here is CASTPPGQSGRGYTF. CDR3 nucleotides: TGTGCCAGCACCCCGCCCGGACAGTCCGGCAGGGGCTACACCTTC.